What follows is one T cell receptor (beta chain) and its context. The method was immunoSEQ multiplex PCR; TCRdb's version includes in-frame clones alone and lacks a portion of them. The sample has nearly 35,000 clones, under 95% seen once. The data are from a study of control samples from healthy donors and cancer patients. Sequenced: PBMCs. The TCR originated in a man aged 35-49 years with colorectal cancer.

The DNA for the CDR3 is TGCGCCAGCAGTCGCCCCAGCAGGGGCCGAAACACCATATATTTT. It is translated as CASSRPSRGRNTIYF. The chain uses TRBV23-1 and TRBJ1-3; a weak D match, TRBD1 (6 bases). TRBV23-1 is labeled an ORF, and its function is uncertain. The CDR3 extends over 15 amino acids. Trimming shortened V by 4 bases and J by 5 bases, and 15 bases separated the two germline ends.